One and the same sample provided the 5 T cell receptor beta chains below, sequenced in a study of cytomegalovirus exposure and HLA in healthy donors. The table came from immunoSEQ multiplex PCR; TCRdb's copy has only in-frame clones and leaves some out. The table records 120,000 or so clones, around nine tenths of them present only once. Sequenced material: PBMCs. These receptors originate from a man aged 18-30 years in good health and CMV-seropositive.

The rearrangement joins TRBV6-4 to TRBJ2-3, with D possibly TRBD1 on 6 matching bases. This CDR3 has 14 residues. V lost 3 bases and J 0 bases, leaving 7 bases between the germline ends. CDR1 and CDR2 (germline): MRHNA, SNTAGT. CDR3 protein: CASSEGASTDTQYF. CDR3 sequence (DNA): TGTGCCAGCAGTGAGGGGGCTAGCACAGATACGCAGTATTTT.

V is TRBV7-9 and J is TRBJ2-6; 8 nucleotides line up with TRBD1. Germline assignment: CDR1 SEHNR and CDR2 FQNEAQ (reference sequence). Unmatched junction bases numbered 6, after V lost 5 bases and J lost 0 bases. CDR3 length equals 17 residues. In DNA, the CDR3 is TGTGCCAGCAGCCTTACAGGGGGTGGCTCTGGGGCCAACGTCCTGACTTTC. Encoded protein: CASSLTGGGSGANVLTF.

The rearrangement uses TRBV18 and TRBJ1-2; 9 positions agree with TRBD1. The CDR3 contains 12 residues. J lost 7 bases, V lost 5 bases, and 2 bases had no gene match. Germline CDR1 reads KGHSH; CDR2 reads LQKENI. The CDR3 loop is CASSGDRAGYTF. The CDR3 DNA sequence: TGTGCCAGCTCAGGGGACAGGGCTGGCTACACCTTC.

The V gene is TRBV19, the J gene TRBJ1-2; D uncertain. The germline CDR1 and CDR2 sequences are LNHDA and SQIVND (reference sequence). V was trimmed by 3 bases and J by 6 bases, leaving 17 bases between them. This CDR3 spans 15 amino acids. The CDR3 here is CASSMWAALGDGYTF. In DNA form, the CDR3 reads TGTGCCAGTAGTATGTGGGCAGCCCTCGGGGATGGCTACACCTTC. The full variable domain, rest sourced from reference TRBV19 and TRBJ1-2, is DGGITQSPKYLFRKEGQNVTLSCEQNLNHDAMYWYRQDPGQGLRLIYYSQIVNDFQKGDIAEGYSVSREKKESFPLTVTSAQKNPTAFYLCASSMWAALGDGYTFGSGTRLTVV.

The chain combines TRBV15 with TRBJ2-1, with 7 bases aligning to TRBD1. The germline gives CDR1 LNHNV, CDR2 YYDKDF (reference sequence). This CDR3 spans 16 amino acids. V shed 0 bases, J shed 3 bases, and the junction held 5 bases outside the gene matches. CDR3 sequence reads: CATSRDRAGGYNEQFF. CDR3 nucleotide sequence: TGTGCCACCAGCAGAGATAGGGCAGGGGGCTACAATGAGCAGTTCTTC.